The source of this T cell receptor beta chain is a study of T cells expressing NK-cell markers. Study details: The study sequenced eight donors, seven HCMV-seropositive and one seronegative.

One entry per CDR3 protein, without DNA, is what TCRdb gives after re-calling the 5' RACE reads. The ten top clones account for less than 7.5%, within a sample of approximately 460,000 distinct CDR3 sequences. The germline V gene has CDR1 MNHEY and CDR2 SVGAGI. The CDR3 spans 15 residues. The J gene is TRBJ1-2, the V gene TRBV6-5; as DNA is missing, the TRBD1 call by TCRdb cannot be tested. Input material: blood T cells: a sorted CD56 or NKG2C T cell subset, CD4+ or CD8+ T cells, or bulk PBMC T cells (not recorded which). The clonotype comes from a woman aged 18 to 75 in good health. CDR3 loop: CASSYGGGLGYGYTF.